This TCR beta chain is drawn from a study of early T cells in non-severe SARS-CoV-2 infection. The overall study: Bulk RNA isolated from unsorted whole blood underwent sequencing; chains were not paired.

TCRdb analysed the 5' RACE reads with MiXCR anew, one entry per CDR3 protein. This table holds some 120,000 distinct CDR3 sequences, 15% found once. The CDR3 spans 15 residues. The germline CDR1 and CDR2 sequences are SEHNR and FQNEAQ (reference sequence). V gave up 5 bases and J gave up 4 bases, with 15 bases separating them. Sequencing input: whole blood. The TCR originated in an adult who was a healthcare worker with PCR-confirmed SARS-CoV-2 infection or an uninfected control (not recorded which). V gene TRBV7-9 combines with J gene TRBJ2-1; the D gene could be TRBD1 or TRBD2 (6 bases each). CDR3 loop: CASSAQRGTYNEQFF. In nucleotides, the CDR3 is TGTGCCAGCAGCGCTCAGAGGGGGACTTACAATGAGCAGTTCTTC.